This TCR beta chain was observed in a study of cytomegalovirus exposure and HLA in healthy donors. Notes on the study in general: The study labeled around 160 TCR beta chains cytomegalovirus-associated. Beyond CMV serostatus, there was no information to go on about immune exposure. V segments that were indistinguishable, TRBV6-2 and TRBV6-3 among them, were omitted from analysis.

The PCR employed 60 Vbeta primers together with 13 Jbeta primers. Clones were read by immunoSEQ multiplex PCR, and TCRdb kept only the in-frame ones, dropping some. This sample yields some 140,000 clones, of which more than 75% are seen a single time; around 3% belongs to the top ten. Comment on this clone: As yet, its antigen is unknown.

The germline CDR1 and CDR2 sequences are SGHKS and YYEKEE (reference sequence). V was clipped by 5 bases and J by 3 bases; unmatched bases: 13. The CDR3 has 16 amino acids. Sequenced material: PBMCs. This receptor was taken from a female donor in good health and CMV-seronegative. The V call is TRBV5-5, the J call TRBJ2-5; the match to TRBD1 covers 7 bases. For the CDR3, the DNA is TGTGCCAGCAGACGGACAGGTTCGATTAGGGAAGAGACCCAGTACTTC. Its translation: CASRRTGSIREETQYF.